A single sample is the source of the 9 T cell receptor beta chains below, sequenced in a study of CD8 T cells in Susac syndrome. Reverse transcription of about 0.5 to 1 ug RNA used random hexamers. One entry per CDR3 protein results from TCRdb running MiXCR on the immunoSEQ multiplex PCR reads. The sample comprises tens of thousands of distinct CDR3 sequences, around 94% of which are singletons, and about 0.3% rests with the top ten. The sequencing input was CD8+ T cells from PBMCs. Every receptor here comes from a human donor in good health.

V gene TRBV29-1 combines with J gene TRBJ2-2; perhaps TRBD1 as D (6 bases). This CDR3 has 13 amino acids. Germline V gene sequence: CDR1 SQVTM, CDR2 ANQGSEA. The V end was cut by 7 bases, the J end by 1 base, with 10 bases between. The CDR3 coding sequence is TGCAGCGCCAAACAGGGGAACACCGGGGAGCTGTTTTTT. This translates into CSAKQGNTGELFF.

V usage is TRBV20-1 and J usage is TRBJ1-3, with D perhaps matching TRBD1 (5 bases). Germline V gives CDR1 DFQATT, CDR2 SNEGSKA (reference sequence). V was shortened by 6 bases and J by 0 bases, with 9 bases between the two germline ends. The CDR3 sequence is 13 residues long. The CDR3 sequence is CSARDASGNTIYF. The CDR3 DNA sequence: TGCAGTGCCCGGGACGCCTCTGGAAACACCATATATTTT.

The chain combines TRBV7-9 with TRBJ2-7, with D possibly being TRBD1 or TRBD2 (6 bases each). Germline V gives CDR1 SEHNR, CDR2 FQNEAQ (reference sequence). V lost 11 bases to trimming and J lost 4 bases, with 18 bases between them. This CDR3 contains 13 residues. The CDR3 DNA sequence: TGTGCCGGTTCGGGGGCAGAGAAGTACGAGCAGTACTTC. Residues: CAGSGAEKYEQYF.

This clonotype showed up just once. The chain couples TRBV29-1 to TRBJ2-5; weak D call: TRBD2 (6 bases). Trimming took 4 bases from V and 1 from J, leaving 13 bases between them. Germline V gene sequence: CDR1 SQVTM, CDR2 ANQGSEA. This CDR3 has 14 residues. CDR3: CSVVWQGGQETQYF. CDR3 coding DNA: TGCAGCGTTGTTTGGCAGGGAGGCCAAGAGACCCAGTACTTC.

The J gene is TRBJ2-1, the V gene TRBV20-1; 9 bases map to TRBD2. The CDR3 consists of 17 residues. The germline V gene encodes CDR1 DFQATT and CDR2 SNEGSKA (reference sequence). The V segment lost 5 bases and the J segment 1 base; nucleotides outside the gene matches: 12. The CDR3 loop is CSAPFTGLALSYNEQFF. CDR3 nucleotides: TGCAGTGCTCCATTTACCGGACTAGCGTTATCCTACAATGAGCAGTTCTTC.

This chain links TRBV19 with TRBJ2-7, with 11 bases aligning to TRBD1. CDR3 length: 15 residues. V shed 5 bases and J 4 bases; nucleotides not matched to a gene: 7. Germline V lookup: CDR1 LNHDA, CDR2 SQIVND (reference sequence). The CDR3, as DNA: TGTGCCAGTAGTTTTGGACAGGGGGCGAGGTACGAGCAGTACTTC. It encodes CASSFGQGARYEQYF.

The V call is TRBV6-2 or TRBV6-3, the J call TRBJ1-2; D might be TRBD1 (5 bases). The length of the CDR3 is 13 residues. CDR1 is MNHEY, CDR2 SVGEGT, per germline. V lost 2 bases and J 2 bases, leaving 6 bases between the germline ends. The CDR3 sequence is CASSYRDNYGYTF. CDR3 in DNA: TGTGCCAGCAGTTACCGGGACAACTATGGCTACACCTTC.

The chain uses TRBV27 and TRBJ1-4; D possibly corresponds to TRBD1 (5 bases). Germline V gene sequence: CDR1 MNHEY, CDR2 SMNVEV (reference sequence). The CDR3 sequence is 14 residues long. Trimming removed 6 bases at V and 8 bases at J, with 16 bases between. CDR3 bases: TGTGCCAGCAGCCCCGGGACCTCTGGGGAAAAACTGTTTTTT. Amino acid sequence: CASSPGTSGEKLFF.

This clonotype was found once. V is TRBV29-1 and J is TRBJ2-1; 8 bases are shared with TRBD2. This CDR3 region has 15 residues. Looked up from germline, CDR1 is SQVTM and CDR2 is ANQGSEA. The junction had 9 bases not matched to a gene; V was cut back by 8 bases and J by 0 bases. The CDR3 nucleotides read TGCAGCATAGCGGGGCGTCCGAGCTCCTACAATGAGCAGTTCTTC. Protein product: CSIAGRPSSYNEQFF.